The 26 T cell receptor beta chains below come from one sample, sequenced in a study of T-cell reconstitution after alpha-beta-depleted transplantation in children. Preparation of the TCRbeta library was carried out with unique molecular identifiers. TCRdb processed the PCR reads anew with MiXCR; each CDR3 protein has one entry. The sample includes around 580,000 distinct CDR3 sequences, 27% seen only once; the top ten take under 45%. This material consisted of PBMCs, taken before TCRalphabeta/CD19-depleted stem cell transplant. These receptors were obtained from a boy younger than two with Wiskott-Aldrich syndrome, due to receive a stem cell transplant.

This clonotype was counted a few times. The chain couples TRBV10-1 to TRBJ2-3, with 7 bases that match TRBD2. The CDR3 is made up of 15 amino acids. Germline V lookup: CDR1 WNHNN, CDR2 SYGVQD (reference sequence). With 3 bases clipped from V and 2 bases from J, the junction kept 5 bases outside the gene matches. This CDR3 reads CASSESGLITDTQYF. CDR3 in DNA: TGCGCCAGCAGTGAATCGGGACTAATCACAGATACGCAGTATTTT.

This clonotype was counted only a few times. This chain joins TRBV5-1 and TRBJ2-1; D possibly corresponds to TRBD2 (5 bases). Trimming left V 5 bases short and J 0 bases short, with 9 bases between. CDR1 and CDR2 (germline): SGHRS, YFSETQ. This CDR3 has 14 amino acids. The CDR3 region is CASSSVSSYNEQFF. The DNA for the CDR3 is TGCGCCAGCAGTAGCGTGAGCTCCTACAATGAGCAGTTCTTC.

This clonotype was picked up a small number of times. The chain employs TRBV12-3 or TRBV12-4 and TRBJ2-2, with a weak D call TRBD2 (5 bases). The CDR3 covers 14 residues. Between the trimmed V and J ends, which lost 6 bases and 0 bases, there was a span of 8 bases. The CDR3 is CASSWTPNTGELFF. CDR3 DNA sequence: TGTGCCAGCAGCTGGACTCCGAACACCGGGGAGCTGTTTTTT.

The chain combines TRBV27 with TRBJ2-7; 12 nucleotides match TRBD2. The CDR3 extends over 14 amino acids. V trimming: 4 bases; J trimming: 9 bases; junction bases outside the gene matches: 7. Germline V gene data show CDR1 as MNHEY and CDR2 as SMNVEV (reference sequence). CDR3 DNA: TGTGCCAGCAGTTCACGGACTAGCGGGATGTGGCAGTACTTC. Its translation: CASSSRTSGMWQYF.

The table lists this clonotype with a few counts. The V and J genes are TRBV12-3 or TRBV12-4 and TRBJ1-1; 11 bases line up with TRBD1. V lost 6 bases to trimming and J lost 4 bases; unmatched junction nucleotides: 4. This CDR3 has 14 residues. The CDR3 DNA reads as TGTGCCAGCAGACAAGGGACAGGGGGCACTGAAGCTTTCTTT. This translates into CASRQGTGGTEAFF.

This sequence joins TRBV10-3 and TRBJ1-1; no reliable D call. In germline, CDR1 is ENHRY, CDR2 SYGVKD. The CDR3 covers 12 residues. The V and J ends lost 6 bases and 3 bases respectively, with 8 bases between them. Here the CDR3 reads CAIRKGDTEAFF. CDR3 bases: TGTGCCATCAGAAAGGGAGACACTGAAGCTTTCTTT.

The CDR3 coding sequence is TGTGCCTGGAGTGTGTATCGGACTAAAGCCCTCGGGGGCACCGGGGAGCTGTTTTTT. Translated, it gives CAWSVYRTKALGGTGELFF. The chain uses TRBV30 and TRBJ2-2; D is perhaps TRBD2 (6 bases). The germline V gene encodes CDR1 GTSNPN and CDR2 SVGIG (reference sequence). Trimming shortened V by 0 bases and J by 4 bases, and 24 bases separated the two germline ends. This CDR3 is built from 19 residues.

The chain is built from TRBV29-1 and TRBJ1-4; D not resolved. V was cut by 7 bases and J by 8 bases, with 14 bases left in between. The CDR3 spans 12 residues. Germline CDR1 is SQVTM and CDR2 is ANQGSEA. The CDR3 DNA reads TGCAGCGCCGTAGAGGGTGAAGAAAAACTGTTTTTT. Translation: CSAVEGEEKLFF.

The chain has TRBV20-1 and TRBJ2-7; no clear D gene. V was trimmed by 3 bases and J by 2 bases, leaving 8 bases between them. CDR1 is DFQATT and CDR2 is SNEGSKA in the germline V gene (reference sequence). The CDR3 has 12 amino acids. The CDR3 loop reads CSARADPYEQYF. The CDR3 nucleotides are TGCAGTGCTAGGGCAGACCCCTACGAGCAGTACTTC.

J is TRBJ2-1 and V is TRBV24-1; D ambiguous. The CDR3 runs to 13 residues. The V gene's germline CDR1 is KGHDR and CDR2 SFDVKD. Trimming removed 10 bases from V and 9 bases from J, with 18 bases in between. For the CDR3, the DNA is TGTGCCACTACCCGACAAGCGTCATGTGAGCAGTTCTTC. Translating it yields CATTRQASCEQFF.

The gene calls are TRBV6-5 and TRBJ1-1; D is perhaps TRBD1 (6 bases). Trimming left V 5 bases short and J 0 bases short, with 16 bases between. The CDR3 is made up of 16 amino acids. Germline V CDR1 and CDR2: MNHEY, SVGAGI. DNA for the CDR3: TGTGCCAGCAGTCACCGGGGGGCTGGGTTGAACACTGAAGCTTTCTTT. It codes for CASSHRGAGLNTEAFF.

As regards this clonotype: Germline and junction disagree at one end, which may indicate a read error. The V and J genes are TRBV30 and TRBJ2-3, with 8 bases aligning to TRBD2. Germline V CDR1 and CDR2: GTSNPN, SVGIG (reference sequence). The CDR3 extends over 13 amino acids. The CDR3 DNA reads TGTGCTTGGAGTCCGGGAGGGGCAGATACGCAGTATTTT. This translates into CAWSPGGADTQYF.

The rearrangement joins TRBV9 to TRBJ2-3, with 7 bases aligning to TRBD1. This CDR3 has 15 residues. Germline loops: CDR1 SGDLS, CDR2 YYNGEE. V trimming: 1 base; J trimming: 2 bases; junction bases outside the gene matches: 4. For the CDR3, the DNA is TGTGCCAGCAGCGTAACAGGGGCAGTCACAGATACGCAGTATTTT. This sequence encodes CASSVTGAVTDTQYF.

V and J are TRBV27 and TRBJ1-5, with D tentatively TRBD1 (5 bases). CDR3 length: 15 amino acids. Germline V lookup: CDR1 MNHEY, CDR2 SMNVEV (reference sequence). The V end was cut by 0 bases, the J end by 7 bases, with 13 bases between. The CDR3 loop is CASSLSNGAGQPQHF. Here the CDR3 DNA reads TGTGCCAGCAGTTTATCGAATGGGGCAGGCCAGCCCCAGCATTTT.

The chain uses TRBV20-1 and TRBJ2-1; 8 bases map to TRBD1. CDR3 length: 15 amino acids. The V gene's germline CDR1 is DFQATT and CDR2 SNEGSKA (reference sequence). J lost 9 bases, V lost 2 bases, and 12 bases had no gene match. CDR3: CSARPWTGFVLEQFF. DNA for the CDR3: TGCAGTGCTAGACCTTGGACAGGGTTTGTACTTGAGCAGTTCTTC.

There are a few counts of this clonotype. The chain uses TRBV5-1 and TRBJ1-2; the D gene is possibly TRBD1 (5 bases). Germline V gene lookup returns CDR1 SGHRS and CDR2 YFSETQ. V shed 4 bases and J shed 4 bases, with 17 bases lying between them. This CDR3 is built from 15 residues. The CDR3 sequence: CASSDPGRRLYGYTF. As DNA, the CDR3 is TGCGCCAGCAGCGACCCGGGACGGCGCCTCTATGGCTACACCTTC.

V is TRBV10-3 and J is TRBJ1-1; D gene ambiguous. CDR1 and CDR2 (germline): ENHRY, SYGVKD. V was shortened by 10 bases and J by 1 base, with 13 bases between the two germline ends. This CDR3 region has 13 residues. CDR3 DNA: TGTGCCACGGTTACACGGTCGAACACTGAAGCTTTCTTT. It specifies CATVTRSNTEAFF.

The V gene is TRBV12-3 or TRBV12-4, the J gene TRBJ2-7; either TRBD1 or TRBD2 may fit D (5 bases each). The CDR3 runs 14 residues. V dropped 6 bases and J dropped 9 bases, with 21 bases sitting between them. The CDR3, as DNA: TGTGCCAGCAGCCCCAGGGAGACCTCAACAAGGCAGTACTTC. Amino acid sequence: CASSPRETSTRQYF.

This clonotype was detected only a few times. The chain's CDR3 is CASSLFLGEVETQYF. CDR3 nucleotide sequence: TGCGCCAGCAGCTTATTTTTGGGGGAGGTGGAGACCCAGTACTTC. The chain recombines TRBV5-1 with TRBJ2-5, with D maybe TRBD2 (6 bases). CDR1 is SGHRS and CDR2 is YFSETQ in the germline V gene. Trimming removed 2 bases from V and 5 bases from J, with 16 bases in between. The length of the CDR3 is 15 residues.

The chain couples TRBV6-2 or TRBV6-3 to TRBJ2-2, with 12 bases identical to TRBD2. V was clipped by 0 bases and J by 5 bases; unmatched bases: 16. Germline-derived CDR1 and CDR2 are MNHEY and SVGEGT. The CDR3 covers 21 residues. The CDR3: CASSYSISGLAGRGWTGELFF. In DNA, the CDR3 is TGTGCCAGCAGTTACTCGATTAGCGGACTAGCGGGAAGGGGGTGGACCGGGGAGCTGTTTTTT.

In DNA form, the CDR3 reads TGTGCCAGCAGTTTAGCGCGGGATAGCGGGTTCACAGATACGCAGTATTTT. Amino acids: CASSLARDSGFTDTQYF. The chain links TRBV12-3 or TRBV12-4 to TRBJ2-3; 7 bases line up with TRBD2. V shed 0 bases and J 2 bases; nucleotides not matched to a gene: 8. The CDR3 sequence is 17 residues long.

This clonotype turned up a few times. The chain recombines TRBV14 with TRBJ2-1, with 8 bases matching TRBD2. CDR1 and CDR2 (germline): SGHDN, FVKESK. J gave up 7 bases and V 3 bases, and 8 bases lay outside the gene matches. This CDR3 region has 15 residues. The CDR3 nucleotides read TGTGCCAGCAGCCACCCGAACGTAGCGGGGAATGAGCAGTTCTTC. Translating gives CASSHPNVAGNEQFF.

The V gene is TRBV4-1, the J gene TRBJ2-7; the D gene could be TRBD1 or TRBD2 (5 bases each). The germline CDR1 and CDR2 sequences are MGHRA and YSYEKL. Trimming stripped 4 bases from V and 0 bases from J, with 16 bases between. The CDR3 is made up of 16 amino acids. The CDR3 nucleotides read TGCGCCAGCAGCCGAGTCACCGGGACGGGCTCCTACGAGCAGTACTTC. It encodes CASSRVTGTGSYEQYF.

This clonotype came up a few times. The CDR3 spells CASSTSREVLPGETQYF. For the CDR3, the DNA is TGCGCCAGCAGCACCTCTCGAGAAGTTCTACCTGGAGAGACCCAGTACTTC. V gene TRBV5-1 combines with J gene TRBJ2-5; D call uncertain. This CDR3 has 17 amino acids. Germline assignment: CDR1 SGHRS and CDR2 YFSETQ. Trimming removed 4 bases at V and 4 bases at J, with 23 bases between.

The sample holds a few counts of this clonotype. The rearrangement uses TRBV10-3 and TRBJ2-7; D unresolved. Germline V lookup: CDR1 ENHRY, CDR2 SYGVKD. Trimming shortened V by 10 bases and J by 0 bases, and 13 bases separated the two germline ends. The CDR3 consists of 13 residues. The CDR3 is CATDPGSSYEQYF. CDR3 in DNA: TGTGCCACTGACCCAGGAAGCTCCTACGAGCAGTACTTC.

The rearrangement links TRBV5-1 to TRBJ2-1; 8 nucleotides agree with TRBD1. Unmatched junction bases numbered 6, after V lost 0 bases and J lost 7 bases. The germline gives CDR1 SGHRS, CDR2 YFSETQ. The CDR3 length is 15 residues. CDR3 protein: CASSLEARGLNEQFF. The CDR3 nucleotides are TGCGCCAGCAGCTTGGAGGCCAGGGGGCTGAATGAGCAGTTCTTC.